This TCR beta chain originates from a study of T cell responses to AZD1222 COVID-19 vaccine. Points from the study as a whole: Scientists sampled the repertoires only once the peak T cell response had passed.

Comments on this clone: Antigen: not known.

The assay was immunoSEQ multiplex PCR, and TCRdb's table has in-frame clones only and misses some. The profile covers 150,000 or so clones, with roughly 87% appearing a single time and just over 5% taken by the ten largest. The CDR3 is made up of 15 amino acids. Germline assignment: CDR1 SGHTA and CDR2 FQGNSA. The V and J ends lost 5 bases and 5 bases, in that order; junction bases with no gene match: 6. The specimen was peripheral blood, collected on day 0 of AZD1222 vaccination. This TCR derives from an adult in good health. The rearrangement links TRBV7-2 to TRBJ2-5; 12 nucleotides align to TRBD1. CDR3 amino acids: CASSQMGQGAETQYF. The CDR3 DNA reads as TGTGCCAGCAGCCAGATGGGACAGGGGGCCGAGACCCAGTACTTC.